The 3 T cell receptor beta chains below were found in one sample sequenced in a study of CD8 T cells in ankylosing spondylitis (dated by TCRdb to about 2017). Library prep was done by 5' RACE. The instrument was an Illumina HiSeq 2500. The public reads were quality trimmed at Q25 with fastp and then assembled into clones with MiXCR by TCRdb, keeping productive beta chains. Merged by CDR3 protein, the rows form single entries marked with the most common genes and DNA. The sample table lists fewer than 250,000 distinct CDR3 sequences, approximately 30% of them with a count of one. Of the sample, about 4% is held by the ten largest clones. The sequencing sample was made of blood, either unsorted or a sorted T cell fraction (not recorded which). The receptors here all came from a male donor with ankylosing spondylitis or in good health (not recorded which).

This clonotype turned up a few times. This chain joins TRBV10-3 and TRBJ1-6; 11 bases are shared with TRBD1. Trimming cost V 2 bases and J 14 bases; bases outside gene matches: 8. The CDR3 is 15 amino acids. The germline CDR1 and CDR2 sequences are ENHRY and SYGVKD. The CDR3 DNA is TGTGCCATCAGTGAGAGGGACAGGGGGAAGAGGGCCCTCCACTTT. As protein: CAISERDRGKRALHF.

This clonotype came up a few times. The chain couples TRBV20-1 to TRBJ2-7; a possible D gene is TRBD2 (5 bases). This CDR3 is built from 13 residues. Trimming removed 6 bases from V and 4 bases from J, with 16 bases in between. The germline V gene has CDR1 DFQATT and CDR2 SNEGSKA (reference sequence). The CDR3 loop is CSAKPPAGYEQYF. In DNA, the CDR3 is TGCAGTGCCAAACCGCCTGCGGGTTACGAGCAGTACTTC.

The V and J genes are TRBV27 and TRBJ2-3; D may match TRBD1 or TRBD2 (5 bases each). V was trimmed by 8 bases and J by 3 bases, leaving 21 bases between them. This CDR3 comprises 16 residues. Germline CDR1 reads MNHEY; CDR2 reads SMNVEV (reference sequence). DNA for the CDR3: TGTGCCAGCCGGAGGTTGGGAGCTGGGGGAACAGATACGCAGTATTTT. Amino acid sequence: CASRRLGAGGTDTQYF.